These 12 T cell receptor beta chains were all obtained from the same sample, sequenced in a study of T cells in Graves' hyperthyroidism and ophthalmopathy. Regions amplified from RNA transcripts were the TCR beta CDR3 regions. Carried out on the TCR CDR3, a first-round RT-PCR used the HTBI primer set. TCRdb used MiXCR to reprocess the multiplex PCR reads, holding one entry per CDR3 protein. The table has 600,000 to 650,000 distinct CDR3 sequences, about 16% seen once. Material: blood. Every receptor here comes from a woman in her twenties or thirties with Graves' hyperthyroidism.

Many counts were recorded for this clonotype. The V call is TRBV4-1, the J call TRBJ1-1, with D maybe TRBD1 (5 bases). Trimming pared 1 base from V and 6 bases from J, leaving 15 bases between. The CDR3 is 15 residues long. The germline V gene encodes CDR1 MGHRA and CDR2 YSYEKL. The DNA of the CDR3 is TGCGCCAGCAGCCAAGCTTATAAGGGGCGCGCTGAAGCTTTCTTT. It specifies CASSQAYKGRAEAFF.

This clonotype was seen many times. The chain couples TRBV6-2 or TRBV6-3 to TRBJ2-2, with 8 bases that match TRBD2. The V gene end was trimmed by 2 bases and the J gene end by 4 bases; junction bases not matched to a gene: 15. The germline gives CDR1 MNHEY, CDR2 SVGEGT. The CDR3 has 19 residues. CDR3 sequence: CASSYRQLAGKMSTGELFF. DNA for the CDR3: TGTGCCAGCAGTTACCGGCAGCTAGCGGGCAAGATGAGCACCGGGGAGCTGTTTTTT.

This clonotype was seen only a few times. J is TRBJ2-7 and V is TRBV10-3, with no clear D. The CDR3 has 15 residues. Trimming took 3 bases from V and 2 from J, leaving 14 bases between them. The V gene's germline CDR1 is ENHRY and CDR2 SYGVKD. The CDR3 spells CAISEGQESPYEQYF. In DNA, the CDR3 is TGTGCCATCAGTGAAGGTCAGGAGTCCCCCTACGAGCAGTACTTC.

This clonotype has ten or more counts. Mismatch with germline at one junction end may stem from a read error. V is TRBV27 and J is TRBJ2-7; D unclear. The germline CDR1 and CDR2 sequences are MNHEY and SMNVEV (reference sequence). This CDR3 comprises 13 residues. CDR3 nucleotide sequence: TGTGCCAGCAGTTTAACGATCAACTACGAGCGGTACTTC. Translation: CASSLTINYERYF.

V gene TRBV20-1 combines with J gene TRBJ2-6; 9 bases fit TRBD2. Germline CDR1 reads DFQATT; CDR2 reads SNEGSKA (reference sequence). The junction had 6 bases not matched to a gene; V was cut back by 3 bases and J by 0 bases. This CDR3 has 17 amino acids. The CDR3 bases are TGCAGTGCTAGTAAGGAGACTAGCGGCTCTGGGGCCAACGTCCTGACTTTC. Translating it yields CSASKETSGSGANVLTF.

This clonotype was detected many times. DNA for the CDR3: TGTGCCAGCCGTCCTTCCGGGCGAGCGGACAATGAGCAGTTCTTC. This codes for CASRPSGRADNEQFF. The chain employs TRBV12-3 or TRBV12-4 and TRBJ2-1, with D tentatively TRBD2 (5 bases). This CDR3 has 15 amino acids. Trimming pared 8 bases from V and 5 bases from J, leaving 19 bases between.

This clonotype was picked up a small number of times. The gene calls are TRBV6-1 and TRBJ2-5; perhaps TRBD1 as D (5 bases). The CDR3 covers 15 residues. Per the germline V gene, CDR1 is MNHNS and CDR2 is SASEGT. Trimming stripped 5 bases from V and 2 bases from J, with 15 bases between. CDR3 amino acids: CASSYGDGAQETQYF. CDR3 nucleotides: TGTGCCAGCAGTTATGGGGATGGGGCGCAAGAGACCCAGTACTTC.

This clonotype was observed many times. Written as DNA, the CDR3 is TGTGCCAGCAAACCCCAGGCGAGCTCCTACAATGAGCAGTTCTTC. It translates to CASKPQASSYNEQFF. The chain employs TRBV12-3 or TRBV12-4 and TRBJ2-1, with D unclear. The V gene lost 7 bases and the J gene lost 0 bases, with 13 bases spanning the gap. CDR3 length equals 15 residues.

The chain carries TRBV27 and TRBJ1-5, with TRBD1 identical over 7 bases. This CDR3 has 15 amino acids. With V trimmed by 5 bases and J by 3 bases, 7 bases remained unmatched. CDR1 and CDR2 (germline): MNHEY, SMNVEV (reference sequence). The CDR3, as DNA: TGTGCCAGCAGTAAGGCAGGGGGATTCAATCAGCCCCAGCATTTT. Its protein is CASSKAGGFNQPQHF.

This clonotype was seen ten or more times. The rearrangement uses TRBV18 and TRBJ2-5, with unresolved D. The CDR3 runs to 12 residues. The germline V gene has CDR1 KGHSH and CDR2 LQKENI. Trimming took off 3 bases at V and 0 bases at J, with 2 bases between the two ends. CDR3: CASSPYQETQYF. CDR3 DNA: TGTGCCAGCTCACCGTACCAAGAGACCCAGTACTTC.

The sample holds many counts of this clonotype. At one of its ends the junction is not consistent with the germline gene, which may arise from a read error. The chain joins TRBV2 to TRBJ2-5; 12 bases are shared with TRBD2. This CDR3 contains 16 residues. From germline, CDR1 is SNHLY and CDR2 FYNNEI. CDR3 sequence reads: CASREASGRARETQYF. DNA of the CDR3: TGTGCCAGCAGAGAAGCTAGCGGGAGGGCCCGAGAGACCCAGTACTTC.

The chain joins TRBV20-1 to TRBJ2-3, with 8 nucleotides matching TRBD1. The CDR3 is 14 amino acids. Trimming cost V 2 bases and J 3 bases; bases outside gene matches: 4. Germline V gives CDR1 DFQATT, CDR2 SNEGSKA (reference sequence). In DNA, the CDR3 is TGCAGTGCTAGACAGGGGGCACGGACAGATACGCAGTATTTT. It encodes CSARQGARTDTQYF.